This T cell receptor beta chain is drawn from a study of Graves' ophthalmopathy and Graves' hyperthyroidism. Study-level points and caveats: An 81.08% specificity and approximately 88% sensitivity were achieved by a 13-signature model that separated ophthalmopathy from stable hyperthyroidism. Also, most clonotypes expanded in the thyroid above 0.001 frequency appeared in blood.

The ends were cut back, 5 bases at V and 0 bases at J, with 11 bases in the middle. This CDR3 has 15 residues. At least ten counts were recorded for this clonotype. The antigen remains unidentified. Amplification of the TCR beta CDR3 regions used RNA transcripts (as template). First-round RT-PCR used HTBI primers; second-round multiplex PCR followed. TCRdb analysed the multiplex PCR reads with MiXCR anew, one entry per CDR3 protein. The sample contains some 350,000 distinct CDR3 sequences, 17% of which appear only once. The sequenced sample consisted of peripheral blood. This clonotype originated in an adult woman with stable Graves' hyperthyroidism. The chain combines TRBV12-3 or TRBV12-4 with TRBJ1-5, with D possibly being TRBD1 (6 bases). In nucleotides, the CDR3 is TGTGCCAGCAGTCTCGGGACACATAGCAATCAGCCCCAGCATTTT. It encodes CASSLGTHSNQPQHF.